The TCR beta chain described here comes from a study of T-cell memory formation after mild COVID-19 (dated by TCRdb to about 2021). Study-level background: TCR sequence clusters from the two donors were largely donor specific. In a couple of donors, T-cell clones that expanded and contracted after mild COVID-19 were followed by sequencing TCRalpha and TCRbeta repertoires longitudinally. The cohort was made up of two young adult volunteers, one female and one male, who were previously healthy.

This clonotype came up a few times. Its antigen specificity is not known. It has no much larger one-base neighbor in the sample; base qualities were not kept. Sequencing used an Illumina NovaSeq 6000. TCRalpha and TCRbeta cDNA libraries were built by 5'RACE with constant-segment primers, adding sample barcodes and unique molecular identifiers. Trizol reagent was used to extract RNA from every sample. Library amplification was performed in two PCR steps, and a second sample barcode and Illumina TruSeq adapters were introduced in the second step. Sequencing of the libraries was done on an Illumina NovaSeq, producing 2 x 150 bp paired-end reads. In the original analysis: Reads were demultiplexed and collapsed into UMI-guided consensus sequences with migec v1.2.7. With mixcr v2.1.11, UMI consensuses were aligned to TRA and TRB V and J templates and assembled into clonotypes. Clonotypes were classified as expanded or contracted when called significant by both edgeR and NoisET, with noise models trained on biological replicates. For edgeR calls, a false discovery rate-adjusted p below 0.01 and a log2 fold-change threshold of 1 were applied. As an exploratory analysis of dynamics, PCA with hierarchical clustering was applied to max-normalized trajectories of the 1000 most abundant clonotypes. Each responding clone was given a CD4 or CD8 phenotype based on the CD4+ and CD8+ repertoires, which had been sequenced separately. TCRdb passed the public sequencing reads through fastp at Q25 and MiXCR, retaining productive beta sequences. Rows with a matching CDR3 protein are joined into one entry that keeps the most common DNA and genes. The V and J calls shown here were made by TCRdb, not taken from the authors' results. The sample table lists about 270,000 distinct CDR3 sequences, approximately 19% of them with a count of one. Roughly 24% of the sample is held by the ten biggest clonotypes.

The CDR3 spans 17 residues, from the cysteine through the phenylalanine. CDR3 DNA only is kept here, 51 bases in frame from base 1. The germline V gene supplies CDR1 KGHDR and CDR2 SFDVKD. V loses 1 base of germline sequence and J loses 8 bases, and the interval between the two ends is 19 bases. Ficoll-Paque density gradient centrifugation was the method used to isolate PBMCs. Summary of the overall study and its limitations: Some responding clones were detected in pre-infection memory, which suggested that pre-existing cross-reactive memory T cells had joined the SARS-CoV-2 response. Whether the second-wave clones peaking on day 37 were SARS-CoV-2 specific was not confirmed. Clones contracting from day 15 to 85 had balanced CD4/CD8 phenotypes, while a second wave expanding from day 15 to 37 was biased towards CD4+. The study covered only a couple of mild cases, and larger cohorts including severe cases with pre-infection samples were considered necessary. Contracting CD4+ clones appeared mostly in the CM and EM memory subsets, whereas CD8+ clones were enriched in EMRA.

The receptor chain draws on TRBV24-1 and TRBJ2-2; TRBD1 is a weak D gene call, 5 bases matching. Material for sequencing was PBMCs or a T cell subset sorted from them (not recorded which). The receptor was isolated from a man between 18 and 35 years old who had mild COVID-19 (a few samples of this study predate the infection). The sample titles of this study are shuffled in the database, so cell type and time point are left out; the donor was told from shared clones. The CDR3 protein: CATSDLYSGRDHGELFF. The DNA reads as follows: TGTGCCACCAGTGATTTATATTCGGGCAGGGATCATGGGGAGCTGTTTTTT.